Only one count was recorded for the clone carrying this T cell receptor (beta chain). The sample originates from a study of blood T cell repertoires in COVID-19. On the study more broadly: Whether acute or convalescent, the COVID-19 samples came from the United States, Italy and Spain. Sources were T cells, B-cell-depleted T cells, or PBMCs; the material itself was cDNA or gDNA.

Repertoires were generated with immunoSEQ multiplex PCR, while TCRdb's copy carries only in-frame clones and drops some. The data show about 250,000 clones, with 70% to 90% seen just once and under 4% held by the top ten. Deletions cut 0 bases from V and 6 bases from J, with 5 bases between. Germline CDR1 reads MNHEY; CDR2 reads SVGAGI. The CDR3 loop spans 12 amino acids. The gene calls are TRBV6-5 and TRBJ1-2; D remains ambiguous. The sample comprised peripheral blood. This receptor was taken from a man aged 18 to 29 with active or convalescent COVID-19. CDR3: CASSYSGDGYTF. The CDR3 bases are TGTGCCAGCAGTTACTCCGGGGATGGCTACACCTTC.